Sequencing of this TCR beta chain was carried out in a study of T cells in localized non-small cell lung cancer. Study conclusions and caveats: Uninvolved adjacent lung showed peak T cell clonality, exceeding tumor.

Profiled with immunoSEQ multiplex PCR; TCRdb holds only in-frame clones, not every one. The table shows around 20,000 clones, with about 90% occurring only once. Turning to this clone: The antigen is unknown.

Germline V gene lookup returns CDR1 SEHNR and CDR2 FQNEAQ (reference sequence). Deletions cut 4 bases from V and 3 bases from J, with 15 bases between. The CDR3 has 15 amino acids. Sequencing used peripheral blood, obtained before any cancer treatment. The receptor was derived from a woman between 35 and 75 years old with stage I lung adenocarcinoma. The genes are TRBV7-9 and TRBJ1-1; a weak D match, TRBD1 (6 bases). The CDR3, as DNA: TGTGCCAGCAGCTCTGACGGGGGGCGGTACACTGAAGCTTTCTTT. This codes for CASSSDGGRYTEAFF. The full variable domain, with the rest looked up from reference TRBV7-9 and TRBJ1-1, is DTGVSQNPRHKITKRGQNVTFRCDPISEHNRLYWYRQTLGQGPEFLTYFQNEAQLEKSRLLSDRFSAERPKGSFSTLEIQRTEQGDSAMYLCASSSDGGRYTEAFFGQGTRLTVV.